Listed below are T cell receptor beta chains from one sample, sequenced in a study of Tregs in tolerant kidney transplant recipients. The assay was immunoSEQ multiplex PCR, and TCRdb's table has in-frame clones only and misses some. This sample has fewer than 100,000 clones, with approximately 90% found just once. The specimen was Tregs from blood, collected before the transplant. These receptors were obtained from a human donor who received a combined kidney and bone marrow transplant. Both conserved end residues are part of each CDR3. The D gene is left open where the match is weak. Clone sizes are given selectively: once, few, many, or a class where the clone is expanded.

d_gene	v_gene	abundance	j_gene	CDR3nt	CDR3aa
-	TRBV15	-	TRBJ2-7	TGTGCCACCAGTAGCGACCATCCTAGCTACGAGCAGTACTTC	CATSSDHPSYEQYF
TRBD1	TRBV19	-	TRBJ2-5	TGTGCCAGTAGTATAGGCGGGACAGGGACTCCCTTCCGGGAGACCCAGTACTTC	CASSIGGTGTPFRETQYF
-	TRBV11-3	few	TRBJ1-3	TGTGCCAGCAGCTCCGGGGAGGACACCATATATTTT	CASSSGEDTIYF
-	TRBV15	-	TRBJ2-1	TGTGCCACCAGCAAGAGGGAGAGCTCCTACAATGAGCAGTTCTTC	CATSKRESSYNEQFF
-	TRBV7-9	-	TRBJ2-7	TGTGCCAGCAGCTCGAACTACGAGCAGTACTTC	CASSSNYEQYF
TRBD2	TRBV5-4	-	TRBJ2-2	TGTGCCAGCAGCGCGACTAGCGGGAGGGCCTCCGGGGAGCTGTTTTTT	CASSATSGRASGELFF
-	TRBV6-5	once	TRBJ2-2	TGTGCCAGCAGCCCTCGGACAGTGAACACCGGGGAGCTGTTTTTT	CASSPRTVNTGELFF
TRBD1	TRBV5-1	-	TRBJ2-3	TGCGCCAGCAGCTTGAAGGGGGCGGGCACAGATACGCAGTATTTT	CASSLKGAGTDTQYF
-	TRBV6-1	-	TRBJ1-5	TGTGCCAGCAGTGAGGGGCAGCCCCAGCATTTT	CASSEGQPQHF
TRBD1	TRBV7-2	once	TRBJ2-5	TGTGCCAGCAGCTTCCAGGGGGCCTGGGAAGAGACCCAGTACTTC	CASSFQGAWEETQYF
TRBD1	TRBV6-5	once	TRBJ1-2	TGTGCCAGCAAGACAGGGAACTATGGCTACACCTTC	CASKTGNYGYTF
-	TRBV21-1	-	TRBJ2-3	TGTGCCAGCAGCAAACGAAGGGTGGTGAGAAGACTAGCGGAAGGCACAGATACGCAGTATTTT	CASSKRRVVRRLAEGTDTQYF
TRBD2	TRBV5-1	-	TRBJ2-1	TGCGCCAGCAGCTTGGGCGGCGGGGGGGCGCCCAATGAGCAGTTCTTC	CASSLGGGGAPNEQFF
TRBD1	TRBV19	-	TRBJ2-7	TGTGCCAGTAGTATCACGGGACAGGGAATTTACGAGCAGTACTTC	CASSITGQGIYEQYF
TRBD1	TRBV5-4	-	TRBJ2-2	TGTGCCAGCAGCTCACCCGGGACAGGGGCGAACACCGGGGAGCTGTTTTTT	CASSSPGTGANTGELFF
-	TRBV7-3	-	TRBJ2-2	TGTGCCAGCTCAGGGACGTCGAACACCGGGGAGCTGTTTTTT	CASSGTSNTGELFF
-	TRBV5-1	-	TRBJ1-1	TGCGCCAACAGCTTGGGGGGGCCCCACACTGAAGCTTTCTTT	CANSLGGPHTEAFF
TRBD2	TRBV7-2	-	TRBJ2-7	TGTGCCAGCAGCCCGATGAGTAGCGGGAACTCCTACGAGCAGTACTTC	CASSPMSSGNSYEQYF
TRBD2	TRBV25-1	-	TRBJ2-3	TGTGCCAGCGCTGGCGGACTAGCGGGAAGTGGTGGTACGCAGTATTTT	CASAGGLAGSGGTQYF
TRBD1	TRBV11-2	-	TRBJ2-7	TGTGCCAGCAGCTTAGTACTCGGGACAGGGGTTGCCTACGAGCAGTACTTC	CASSLVLGTGVAYEQYF
-	TRBV29-1	-	TRBJ2-7	TGCAGCGCGGGGACTCCCTCCTACGAGCAGTACTTC	CSAGTPSYEQYF
-	TRBV5-6	-	TRBJ1-1	TGTGCCAGCAGCCACCCGGTGGACTCTGAAGCTTTCTTT	CASSHPVDSEAFF
-	TRBV11-3	-	TRBJ2-5	TGTGCCAGCAGCTTAGGGACCCCGGTACAAGAGACCCAGTACTTC	CASSLGTPVQETQYF
TRBD1	TRBV7-6	-	TRBJ1-2	TGTGCCAGCAGCTTAAACTCGGACAGGGCTAACTATGGCTACACCTTC	CASSLNSDRANYGYTF
TRBD1	TRBV28	-	TRBJ1-4	TGTGCCAGCAGTTTGGGCGGGACAGGGGGCGAAAAACTGTTTTTT	CASSLGGTGGEKLFF
TRBD2	TRBV28	-	TRBJ2-5	TGTGCCAGCAGTTTTTGGCGGGAGACGAAGACCCAGTACTTC	CASSFWRETKTQYF
-	TRBV27	-	TRBJ2-7	TGTGCCAGCAGTCCTACGGGGCAGCGGTCCTACGAGCAGTACTTC	CASSPTGQRSYEQYF
TRBD2	TRBV5-1	-	TRBJ2-7	TGCGCCAGCAGCTCGTCTAGCGGGAGGGCCGGGTCCGAGCAGTACTTC	CASSSSSGRAGSEQYF
-	TRBV7-2	-	TRBJ2-7	TGTGCCAGCAGCTTTAATCGGGATAGCGCGTCCTACGAGCAGTACTTC	CASSFNRDSASYEQYF
TRBD2	TRBV6-1	-	TRBJ2-1	TGTGCCAGCAGGGCTAGCGGGAGTTCCTACAATGAGCAGTTCTTC	CASRASGSSYNEQFF
-	TRBV28	-	TRBJ1-1	TGTGCCAGCAGTATAAAGACAGGGAACACTGAAGCTTTCTTT	CASSIKTGNTEAFF
-	TRBV27	-	TRBJ2-3	TGTGCCAGCAGTTTTAGGGTCACAGATACGCAGTATTTT	CASSFRVTDTQYF
TRBD1	TRBV10-3	-	TRBJ2-7	TGTGCCATCAAACCCACAGGGGTGCTGGAGCAGTACTTC	CAIKPTGVLEQYF
TRBD1	TRBV28	-	TRBJ2-7	TGTGCCACAACCCCCCAGACAGGGCCCTACGAGCAGTACTTC	CATTPQTGPYEQYF
TRBD2	TRBV4-3	-	TRBJ2-7	TGCGCCAGCAGCCAAGATCCGTGGCTAGCGGGATACGAGCAGTACTTC	CASSQDPWLAGYEQYF
-	TRBV18	once	TRBJ2-7	TGTGCCAGCTCACCGGGGGGAACGTCCGAGCAGTACTTC	CASSPGGTSEQYF
TRBD1	TRBV5-4	once	TRBJ2-7	TGTGCCAGCAGCTTGGATCCAGGGGGTTCCTACGAGCAGTACTTC	CASSLDPGGSYEQYF
TRBD1	TRBV5-1	-	TRBJ2-5	TGCGCCAGCAGCTCCCTGACAGGGGGCTACCAAGAGACCCAGTACTTC	CASSSLTGGYQETQYF
-	TRBV6-1	-	TRBJ2-7	TGTGCCAGCAGTGTTCGCCTGGAGGCCGAGCAGTACTTC	CASSVRLEAEQYF
TRBD1	TRBV6-6	-	TRBJ1-2	TGTGCCAGCAGACAGGGGCAAGGAAACTATGGCTACACCTTC	CASRQGQGNYGYTF
-	TRBV5-1	-	TRBJ1-2	TGCGCCAGCAGCTTGGTACAATCGGGAATAGATGGCTACACCTTC	CASSLVQSGIDGYTF
-	TRBV11-3	-	TRBJ2-7	TGTGCCAGCAGCTTGGGGGGGGCAGCTTCCTACGAGCAGTACTTC	CASSLGGAASYEQYF
-	TRBV7-7	-	TRBJ2-5	TGTGCTAGCAGCTCCGGGCCCTCTAGGGAGCAGTACTTC	CASSSGPSREQYF
-	TRBV7-2	-	TRBJ2-3	TGTGCCAGCAGCGAGGGGTCTCGGGCAGATACGCAGTATTTT	CASSEGSRADTQYF